The 26 T cell receptor beta chains below were found in one sample sequenced in a study of fetal regulatory T cell absence and autoimmunity. The method was immunoSEQ multiplex PCR; TCRdb's version includes in-frame clones alone and lacks a portion of them. This sample has roughly 95,000 clones, with 60% to 80% found just once. Sequencing was carried out using pancreas tissue. Receptors originate from a male donor with IPEX syndrome.

This chain uses TRBV13 with TRBJ2-7; the match to TRBD2 covers 11 bases. The CDR3 is 13 residues long. V lost 6 bases to trimming and J lost 6 bases; unmatched junction nucleotides: 4. The germline gives CDR1 PRHDT, CDR2 FYEKMQ (reference sequence). The CDR3 protein is CASRLAGVSEQYF. The CDR3 DNA is TGTGCCAGCAGACTAGCGGGAGTCTCCGAGCAGTACTTC.

The gene calls are TRBV30 and TRBJ2-1; D unresolved. Per the germline V gene, CDR1 is GTSNPN and CDR2 is SVGIG (reference sequence). Trimming stripped 3 bases from V and 7 bases from J, with 19 bases between. CDR3 length: 15 residues. DNA of the CDR3: TGTGCCTGGAGCCCCACCGGACCAAGAATGAATGAGCAGTTCTTC. It encodes CAWSPTGPRMNEQFF.

In its sample, this clone was seen a few times. The chain couples TRBV5-5 to TRBJ1-5; D call uncertain. Germline V gene sequence: CDR1 SGHKS, CDR2 YYEKEE (reference sequence). There are 13 residues in the CDR3. Trimming pared 2 bases from V and 1 base from J, leaving 4 bases between. This CDR3 reads CASSLRSNQPQHF. DNA of the CDR3: TGTGCCAGCAGCTTAAGGAGCAATCAGCCCCAGCATTTT.

The gene calls are TRBV11-3 and TRBJ1-1; tentative D call: TRBD1 (5 bases). Germline V gene lookup returns CDR1 SGHNT and CDR2 YENEEA. Trimming took off 4 bases at V and 1 base at J, with 7 bases between the two ends. This CDR3 has 13 amino acids. The DNA for the CDR3 is TGTGCCAGCAGCTATCAGGGGAACACTGAAGCTTTCTTT. Translated, it gives CASSYQGNTEAFF.

This chain uses TRBV7-8 with TRBJ1-2; TRBD1 might be the D (5 bases). The CDR3 spans 16 residues. The germline gives CDR1 SGHVS, CDR2 FQNEAQ. V lost 4 bases to trimming and J lost 0 bases, with 15 bases between them. In nucleotides, the CDR3 is TGTGCCAGCAGCTCCCCCCGGGACCGAGCTAACTATGGCTACACCTTC. As protein: CASSSPRDRANYGYTF.

The chain carries TRBV2 and TRBJ1-2; 10 positions match TRBD1. Germline CDR1 reads SNHLY; CDR2 reads FYNNEI. V lost 2 bases to trimming and J lost 0 bases; unmatched junction nucleotides: 9. CDR3 length: 18 residues. The CDR3 sequence: CASSELGTGAFTNYGYTF. The CDR3 DNA reads TGTGCCAGCAGTGAATTGGGGACAGGGGCGTTTACTAACTATGGCTACACCTTC. The variable domain in full, with the rest retrieved from reference TRBV2 and TRBJ1-2, is EPEVTQTPSHQVTQMGQEVILRCVPISNHLYFYWYRQILGQKVEFLVSFYNNEISEKSEIFDDQFSVERPDGSNFTLKIRSTKLEDSAMYFCASSELGTGAFTNYGYTFGSGTRLTVV.

The chain joins TRBV9 to TRBJ2-1, with 12 bases lining up with TRBD2. The CDR3 covers 16 residues. Trimming took 4 bases from V and 9 from J; bases not matched to a gene: 11. Germline V gene data show CDR1 as SGDLS and CDR2 as YYNGEE. CDR3 sequence reads: CASSTPPSGGAPEQFF. The CDR3 nucleotides read TGTGCCAGCAGCACCCCACCTAGCGGGGGGGCCCCTGAGCAGTTCTTC.

The chain employs TRBV19 and TRBJ1-5, with TRBD1 as a possible D gene (5 bases). The CDR3 is 19 residues long. V lost 0 bases to trimming and J lost 0 bases, with 18 bases between them. Germline V gene sequence: CDR1 LNHDA, CDR2 SQIVND (reference sequence). CDR3 coding DNA: TGTGCCAGTAGTATAGATCCCGGCTATCAAAGGGGTAGCAATCAGCCCCAGCATTTT. It is translated as CASSIDPGYQRGSNQPQHF.

The V gene is TRBV15, the J gene TRBJ1-1; weak D call: TRBD1 (6 bases). The CDR3 is 17 residues long. CDR1 and CDR2 from the germline V gene are LNHNV and YYDKDF (reference sequence). Trimming cost V 11 bases and J 3 bases, with 28 bases left between them. CDR3 DNA: TGTGCCTCCGAGGACAGCGTTCACCGAGGAAGGCACACTGAAGCTTTCTTT. It specifies CASEDSVHRGRHTEAFF.

The chain carries TRBV27 and TRBJ2-3, with 13 positions matching TRBD2. The CDR3 length is 13 residues. Germline values: CDR1 MNHEY, CDR2 SMNVEV (reference sequence). The trim removed 3 bases at V and 13 bases at J, leaving 4 bases unmatched. The CDR3 DNA is TGTGCCAGCAGTTTTACTAGCGGGAGGGTGAAGTATTTT. Its translation: CASSFTSGRVKYF.

The chain links TRBV7-6 to TRBJ2-2, with D unclear. This CDR3 spans 15 amino acids. Trimming took 5 bases from V and 6 from J, leaving 16 bases between them. The germline V gene encodes CDR1 SGHVS and CDR2 FNYEAQ. The CDR3 sequence: CASSPRTDSPGELFF. In nucleotides, the CDR3 is TGTGCCAGCAGCCCGAGGACGGATTCCCCCGGGGAGCTGTTTTTT.

This clone showed up just a few times. The V and J genes are TRBV6-1 and TRBJ1-1; 7 bases map to TRBD1. This CDR3 is 14 amino acids long. Trimming cost V 3 bases and J 5 bases; bases outside gene matches: 6. CDR1 is MNHNS, CDR2 SASEGT, per germline. The CDR3, as DNA: TGTGCCAGCAGTGATTGGGCAGGGGGGACTGAAGCTTTCTTT. As protein: CASSDWAGGTEAFF.

This clone was counted only a few times. The J gene is TRBJ1-2, the V gene TRBV19; D is ambiguous. Germline-derived CDR1 and CDR2 are LNHDA and SQIVND (reference sequence). The CDR3 consists of 13 residues. Trimming removed 4 bases at V and 4 bases at J, with 10 bases between. CDR3 in amino acids: CASSKRAFYGYTF. In DNA form, the CDR3 reads TGTGCCAGTAGTAAGAGGGCCTTCTATGGCTACACCTTC.

The rearrangement joins TRBV6-6 to TRBJ1-2; 9 positions match TRBD1. With V trimmed by 2 bases and J by 3 bases, 1 base remained unmatched. The CDR3 is 14 residues long. Germline V lookup: CDR1 MNHNY, CDR2 SVGAGI (reference sequence). In nucleotides, the CDR3 is TGTGCCAGCAGTTACACAGGGGGCGACTATGGCTACACCTTC. It codes for CASSYTGGDYGYTF.

The V and J genes are TRBV21-1 and TRBJ2-1; the D call TRBD2 from the table was never checked on the DNA. TRBV21-1 is a recognized pseudogene. This CDR3 is built from 20 residues. The CDR3, as DNA: TGTGCCAGCAGCAAAGTGTGGAGACTAGCGGGAGGGCCTGGAAACAATGAGCAGTTCTTC. Translation gives CASSKVWRLAGGPGNNEQFF.

This chain links TRBV4-1 with TRBJ2-3, with 13 bases aligning to TRBD2. The CDR3 has 17 amino acids. Germline CDR1 is MGHRA and CDR2 is YSYEKL. V shed 4 bases and J 4 bases; nucleotides not matched to a gene: 8. CDR3 nucleotides: TGCGCCAGCAGCCGTAAACCCGGACTAGCGGGAGCAGATACGCAGTATTTT. Translation: CASSRKPGLAGADTQYF.

The rearrangement uses TRBV7-2 and TRBJ1-2; 9 bases line up with TRBD1. The CDR3 loop spans 14 amino acids. Unmatched junction bases numbered 9, after V lost 5 bases and J lost 8 bases. Germline V gene lookup returns CDR1 SGHTA and CDR2 FQGNSA. The chain's CDR3 is CASSPRDRVGGYTF. CDR3 nucleotide sequence: TGTGCCAGCAGCCCCCGGGACAGGGTGGGAGGCTACACCTTC.

Notes on this clone: This sample also contains other DNA sequences that code for the same CDR3. The chain recombines TRBV29-1 with TRBJ2-2; no reliable D call. This CDR3 has 11 amino acids. Trimming left V 3 bases short and J 4 bases short, with 3 bases between. CDR1 is SQVTM and CDR2 is ANQGSEA in the germline V gene. CDR3 sequence: CSVEGTGELFF. CDR3 DNA sequence: TGCAGCGTTGAGGGCACCGGGGAGCTGTTTTTT.

The chain carries TRBV7-2 and TRBJ2-5; D may be TRBD2 (6 bases). Trimming shortened V by 2 bases and J by 5 bases, and 12 bases separated the two germline ends. This CDR3 has 14 residues. From germline, CDR1 is SGHTA and CDR2 FQGNSA. The CDR3 region has the DNA TGTGCCAGCAGCTTATTCCGCGGGACCGAGACCCAGTACTTC. Its protein product is CASSLFRGTETQYF. The whole variable domain, filled in from reference TRBV7-2 and TRBJ2-5, reads GAGVSQSPSNKVTEKGKDVELRCDPISGHTALYWYRQSLGQGLEFLIYFQGNSAPDKSGLPSDRFSAERTGGSVSTLTIQRTQQEDSAVYLCASSLFRGTETQYFGPGTRLLVL.

This clone was counted a few times. This rearrangement joins TRBV29-1 to TRBJ1-2, with D unclear. The CDR3 length is 11 residues. V was cut by 4 bases and J by 6 bases, with 9 bases left in between. In germline, CDR1 is SQVTM, CDR2 ANQGSEA. The CDR3 is CSVVWENGYTF. The CDR3 coding sequence is TGCAGCGTTGTCTGGGAGAATGGCTACACCTTC.

This chain connects TRBV9 to TRBJ2-5, with unresolved D. Trimming cost V 3 bases and J 5 bases, with 14 bases left between them. This CDR3 has 14 residues. Germline V gene lookup returns CDR1 SGDLS and CDR2 YYNGEE. The CDR3: CASSDGGARETQYF. CDR3 in DNA: TGTGCCAGCAGCGACGGTGGCGCCCGGGAGACCCAGTACTTC.

V and J are TRBV30 and TRBJ2-4, with D perhaps TRBD1 (5 bases). Germline V gene sequence: CDR1 GTSNPN, CDR2 SVGIG (reference sequence). The CDR3 sequence is 14 residues long. V was clipped by 0 bases and J by 2 bases, with 8 bases between them. The CDR3 nucleotides read TGTGCCTGGAGTGTAGGGGTGTCCAAAAACATTCAGTACTTC. Translation: CAWSVGVSKNIQYF. Variable domain in full (rest from reference TRBV30 and TRBJ2-4): SQTIHQWPATLVQPVGSPLSLECTVEGTSNPNLYWYRQAAGRGLQLLFYSVGIGQISSEVPQNLSASRPQDRQFILSSKKLLLSDSGFYLCAWSVGVSKNIQYFGAGTRLSVL.

This clone was picked up one time. The chain employs TRBV6-5 and TRBJ1-3, with D uncertain. V dropped 0 bases and J dropped 2 bases, with 11 bases sitting between them. The CDR3 runs to 16 residues. Germline CDR1 MNHEY, CDR2 SVGAGI. The CDR3 DNA reads TGTGCCAGCAGTTACTCACCGCCTGGCCCTGGAAACACCATATATTTT. Protein product: CASSYSPPGPGNTIYF.

The CDR3 DNA reads as TGTGCCAGCAGTTCAACAGGGGGCCCCAATCAGCCCCAGCATTTT. Translation gives CASSSTGGPNQPQHF. V and J are TRBV7-9 and TRBJ1-5, with TRBD1 identical over 9 bases. With 6 bases clipped from V and 3 bases from J, the junction kept 6 bases outside the gene matches. This CDR3 is 15 amino acids long. From germline, CDR1 is SEHNR and CDR2 FQNEAQ (reference sequence).

The chain couples TRBV19 to TRBJ2-7; TRBD2 agrees at 9 bases. J gave up 7 bases and V 6 bases, and 7 bases lay outside the gene matches. The CDR3 has 13 amino acids. Germline V gives CDR1 LNHDA, CDR2 SQIVND (reference sequence). The CDR3 bases are TGTGCCAGTAGCCAGCGGGAGGTGGGGGAGCAGTACTTC. It yields the protein CASSQREVGEQYF.

This sequence joins TRBV4-2 and TRBJ2-5; TRBD2 is a possible D gene (6 bases). In germline, CDR1 is LGHNA, CDR2 YNFKEQ. The CDR3 extends over 18 amino acids. V was pared by 0 bases and J by 4 bases, with 21 bases between. DNA of the CDR3: TGTGCCAGCAGCCAAGAAAGGTGGAGAGGAGGGTACCGAGAGACCCAGTACTTC. Protein product: CASSQERWRGGYRETQYF.